This TCR beta chain comes out of a study of radiotherapy plus CTLA-4 blockade in lung cancer. Some clones are missing from TCRdb's copy, which holds only in-frame ones; the method was immunoSEQ multiplex PCR. There are more than 40,000 clones in the sample; approximately 76% occur only once, and approximately 12% lies in the top ten. The V and J ends lost 6 bases and 3 bases respectively, with 11 bases between them. Germline V lookup: CDR1 SGHNT, CDR2 YENEEA. This CDR3 has 14 amino acids. This chain joins TRBV11-3 and TRBJ2-2; D is undetermined. The source material was peripheral blood, sampled from a patient treated with radiotherapy plus ipilimumab. The sequence was collected from a human donor with non-small cell lung cancer who had stable disease on radiotherapy plus ipilimumab. Here the CDR3 reads CASRWESDTGELFF. As DNA, the CDR3 is TGTGCCAGCAGGTGGGAATCGGACACCGGGGAGCTGTTTTTT.